These T cell receptor beta chains were read from a single sample in a study of T cells in Graves' hyperthyroidism and ophthalmopathy. Each CDR3 protein is one row after TCRdb ran MiXCR on the multiplex PCR reads. In the table there are a few hundred thousand distinct CDR3 sequences, about 14% of which are singletons. The source material was blood. These receptors all stem from a woman younger than 45 with Graves' hyperthyroidism that later progressed to Graves' ophthalmopathy. Each CDR3 is given with its conserved first and last residue. D genes are given only for firm matches. Rows may omit the clone size; those that give it use once, few, many or a size class.

TRBJ2-3 | TRBD2 | TRBV30 | 15 | - | TGTGCCTGGAGTAAGCTAGCGGGGCCGGCATCTACGCAGTATTTT | CAWSKLAGPASTQYF
TRBJ2-7 | - | TRBV7-2 | 16 | many | TGTGCCAGCAGCTTAAGGGGCGGGCAGGGAGCCTACGAGCAGTACTTC | CASSLRGGQGAYEQYF
TRBJ2-1 | TRBD2 | TRBV28 | 16 | many | TGTGCCAGCAGGCGCCCTATAGCGGGAGACTACAATGAGCAGTTCTTC | CASRRPIAGDYNEQFF
TRBJ2-1 | - | TRBV19 | 11 | - | TGTGCCAGTAGTATGCGCAATGAGCAGTTCTTC | CASSMRNEQFF
TRBJ2-2 | TRBD2 | TRBV7-9 | 19 | many | TGTGCCAGCAGCTTGATGGGACTAGCGGGAGGATTGGACACCGGGGAGCTGTTTTTT | CASSLMGLAGGLDTGELFF
TRBJ2-4 | - | TRBV28 | 14 | many | TGTGCCAGCAGCCCCACAGGAGCCAAAAACATTCAGTACTTC | CASSPTGAKNIQYF
TRBJ2-7 | TRBD2 | TRBV5-1 | 17 | many | TGCGCCAGCAGCAGAATGGGGTTTGCGGGAGGCTCCTACGAGCAGTACTTC | CASSRMGFAGGSYEQYF
TRBJ2-5 | TRBD2 | TRBV7-9 | 11 | - | TGTGCCAGCAGCGGCCGGGACTACCAGTACTTC | CASSGRDYQYF
TRBJ1-4 | TRBD1 | TRBV29-1 | 13 | few | TGCAGCGGCAAGAGACAGGGGGATGAAAAACTGTTTTTT | CSGKRQGDEKLFF
TRBJ1-2 | TRBD1 | TRBV27 | 14 | many | TGTGCCAGCAGTCCCGGGACAGGGTTTGAAGGCTACACCTTC | CASSPGTGFEGYTF
TRBJ1-2 | - | TRBV6-1 | 14 | many | TGTGCCAGCAGTGAACACCGAACTAACTATGGCTACACCTTC | CASSEHRTNYGYTF
TRBJ1-1 | - | TRBV19 | 12 | many | TGTGCCAGCAGCCGGGGCAGCACTGAAGCTTTCTTT | CASSRGSTEAFF
TRBJ2-1 | TRBD2 | TRBV12-3/TRBV12-4 | 14 | many | TGTGCCAGCAGTCCAGGGACTAGCGGCCGACAGCAGTTCTTC | CASSPGTSGRQQFF
TRBJ2-1 | - | TRBV30 | 13 | - | TGTGCCTGGAGCCTAATCTCCTACAATGAGCAGTTCTTC | CAWSLISYNEQFF
TRBJ2-5 | TRBD1 | TRBV14 | 16 | many | TGTGCCAGCAGCCAAGATTGGGACAGAGATTTTGAGACCCAGTACTTC | CASSQDWDRDFETQYF
TRBJ2-3 | - | TRBV7-9 | 13 | many | TGTGCCAGCAGCCTCTCGGTAGGGGATACGCAGTATTTT | CASSLSVGDTQYF
TRBJ2-3 | TRBD2 | TRBV7-9 | 14 | - | TGTGCCAGCAAGCTGCTGGGACTAGCGGATACGCAGTATTTT | CASKLLGLADTQYF
TRBJ2-2 | - | TRBV5-5 | 15 | many | TGTGCCAGCAGCTTGGGGCCCCCTGGCACCGGGGAGCTGTTTTTT | CASSLGPPGTGELFF
TRBJ1-5 | - | TRBV5-5 | 16 | once | TGTGCCAGCAGCTTAAAAATCGCGCAGGGTCATCAGCCCCAGCATTTT | CASSLKIAQGHQPQHF
TRBJ2-1 | TRBD2 | TRBV3-1 | 19 | few | TGTGCCAGCAGCCCTCGGCCCGGACTAGCCTCCCACTCCTACAATGAGCAGTTCTTC | CASSPRPGLASHSYNEQFF
TRBJ2-3 | - | TRBV6-5 | 18 | few | TGTGCCAGCAGTTACGGGGGCTCCTGGACTGAGCCCACAGATACGCAGTATTTT | CASSYGGSWTEPTDTQYF
TRBJ2-7 | TRBD2 | TRBV2 | 15 | many | TGTGCCAGCAGGGCTAGCGGTCTAGGAATCTACGAGCAGTACTTC | CASRASGLGIYEQYF
TRBJ2-7 | - | TRBV5-4 | 21 | - | TGTGCCAGCAGCGCGTCAACACGCCCGCAGGGCAGCATAGTATTTTCCTACGAGCAGTACTTC | CASSASTRPQGSIVFSYEQYF
TRBJ2-3 | - | TRBV7-2 | 14 | few | TGTGCCAGCAGCCAAATGGGGGGCATGGATACGCAGTATTTT | CASSQMGGMDTQYF
TRBJ2-7 | - | TRBV20-1 | 13 | - | TGCAGTGCTAGCCGGACAGCTACCTACGAGCAGTACTTC | CSASRTATYEQYF
TRBJ2-1 | TRBD1 | TRBV15 | 15 | few | TGTGCCACCAGCCCTCCGGGACAGGTTTACAATGAGCAGTTCTTC | CATSPPGQVYNEQFF
TRBJ1-1 | - | TRBV5-1 | 15 | many | TGCGCCAGCAGGGAGTGGACTGCGGAAGGCACTGAAGCTTTCTTT | CASREWTAEGTEAFF
TRBJ1-2 | TRBD1 | TRBV11-3 | 17 | - | TGTGCCAGCAGCTTAGGAAGAGGGGGCGGGGGCCCCTATGGCTACACCTTC | CASSLGRGGGGPYGYTF
TRBJ2-1 | - | TRBV20-1 | 12 | many | TGCAGTGCTAGAGCCTTTATGGGTGAGCAGTTCTTC | CSARAFMGEQFF
TRBJ1-2 | - | TRBV29-1 | 14 | few | TGCAGCCTCTTAGAAAATGGGGGCGCGGGGGGCTACACCTTC | CSLLENGGAGGYTF
TRBJ2-7 | TRBD1 | TRBV29-1 | 12 | few | TGCAGCGTTGTTCAGGGGGCCGACGAGCAGTACTTC | CSVVQGADEQYF
TRBJ2-2 | TRBD1 | TRBV24-1 | 15 | - | TGTGCCACCAGTGATTTGGTGCAGGGGGCTGGGGAGCTGTTTTTT | CATSDLVQGAGELFF
TRBJ1-3 | - | TRBV29-1 | 14 | - | TGCAGCGTTGCTGTGGGGACCTCTGGAAACACCATATATTTT | CSVAVGTSGNTIYF
TRBJ2-7 | - | TRBV9 | 15 | - | TGTGCCAGCAGCGCATCATGGGCGAGCTCCTACGAGCAGTACTTC | CASSASWASSYEQYF
TRBJ2-7 | - | TRBV6-2/TRBV6-3 | 16 | - | TGTGTCAGCAGTCCACTTAGGGGCGGGACAGCCTACGAGCAGTACTTC | CVSSPLRGGTAYEQYF
TRBJ2-1 | TRBD2 | TRBV5-1 | 17 | - | TGCGCCAGCAGCTTGGCGGCTAGCGGGGGGGCTTGGGATGAGCAGTTCTTC | CASSLAASGGAWDEQFF
TRBJ2-7 | - | TRBV12-3/TRBV12-4 | 13 | many | TGTGCCAGCAGCCAAGGCGCAGCCTACGAGCAGTACTTC | CASSQGAAYEQYF
TRBJ1-3 | - | TRBV29-1 | 13 | few | TGCAGCGTTGAAGAATGGTCTGGAAACACCATATATTTT | CSVEEWSGNTIYF
TRBJ2-5 | TRBD2 | TRBV4-2 | 16 | - | TGTGCCAGCAGCCAAGATTTCGGGAGGGCCCGGGAGACCCAGTACTTC | CASSQDFGRARETQYF
TRBJ1-5 | TRBD1 | TRBV18 | 15 | many | TGTGCCAGCTCGCTGGGACAGGTCGACAATCAGCCCCAGCATTTT | CASSLGQVDNQPQHF
TRBJ2-3 | TRBD2 | TRBV12-3/TRBV12-4 | 15 | many | TGTGCCAGCAGTAGAGGGACTAGCGGCACAGATACGCAGTATTTT | CASSRGTSGTDTQYF